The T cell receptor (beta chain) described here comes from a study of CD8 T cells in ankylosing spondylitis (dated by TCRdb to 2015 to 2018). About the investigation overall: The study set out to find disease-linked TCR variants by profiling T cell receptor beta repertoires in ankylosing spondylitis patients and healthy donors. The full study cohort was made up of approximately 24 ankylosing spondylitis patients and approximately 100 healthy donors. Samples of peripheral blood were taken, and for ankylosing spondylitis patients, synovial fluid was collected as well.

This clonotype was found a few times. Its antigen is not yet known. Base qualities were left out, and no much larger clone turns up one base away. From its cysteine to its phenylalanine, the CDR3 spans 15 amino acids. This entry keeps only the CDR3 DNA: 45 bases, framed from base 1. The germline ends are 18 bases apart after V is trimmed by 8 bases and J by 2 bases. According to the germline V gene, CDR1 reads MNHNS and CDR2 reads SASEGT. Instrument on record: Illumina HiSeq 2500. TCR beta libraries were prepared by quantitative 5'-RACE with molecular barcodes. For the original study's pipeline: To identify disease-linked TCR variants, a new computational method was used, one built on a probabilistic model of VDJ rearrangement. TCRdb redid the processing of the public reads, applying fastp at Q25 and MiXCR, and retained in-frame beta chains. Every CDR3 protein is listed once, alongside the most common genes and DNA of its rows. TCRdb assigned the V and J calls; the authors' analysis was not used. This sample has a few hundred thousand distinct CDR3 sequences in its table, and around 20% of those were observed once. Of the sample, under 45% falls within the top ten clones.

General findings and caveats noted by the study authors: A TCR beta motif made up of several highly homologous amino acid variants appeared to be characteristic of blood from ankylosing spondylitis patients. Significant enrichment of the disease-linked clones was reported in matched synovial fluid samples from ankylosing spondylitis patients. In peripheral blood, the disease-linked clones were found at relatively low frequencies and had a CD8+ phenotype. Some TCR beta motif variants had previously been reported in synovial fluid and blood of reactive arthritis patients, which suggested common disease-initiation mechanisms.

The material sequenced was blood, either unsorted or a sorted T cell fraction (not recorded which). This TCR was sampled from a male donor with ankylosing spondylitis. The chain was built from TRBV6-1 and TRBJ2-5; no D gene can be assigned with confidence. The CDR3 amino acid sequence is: CASAPPILVQETQYF. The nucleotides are TGTGCCAGCGCGCCGCCAATCCTGGTACAAGAGACCCAGTACTTC.